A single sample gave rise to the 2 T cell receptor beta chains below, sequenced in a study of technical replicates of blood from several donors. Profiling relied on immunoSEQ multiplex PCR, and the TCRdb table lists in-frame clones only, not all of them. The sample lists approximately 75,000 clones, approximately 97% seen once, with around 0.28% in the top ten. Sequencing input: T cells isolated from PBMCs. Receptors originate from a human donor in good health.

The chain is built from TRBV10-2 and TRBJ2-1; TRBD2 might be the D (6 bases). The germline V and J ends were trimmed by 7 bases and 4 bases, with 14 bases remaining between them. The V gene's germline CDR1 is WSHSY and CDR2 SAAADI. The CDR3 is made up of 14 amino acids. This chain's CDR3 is CASITAGPYNEQFF. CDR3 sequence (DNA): TGCGCCAGCATCACGGCGGGACCTTACAATGAGCAGTTCTTC.

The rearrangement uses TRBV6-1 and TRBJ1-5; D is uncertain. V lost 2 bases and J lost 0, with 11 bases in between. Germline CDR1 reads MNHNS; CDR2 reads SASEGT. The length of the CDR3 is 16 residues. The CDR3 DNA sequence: TGTGCCAGCAGTGAACCCGCGGGGAATAGCAATCAGCCCCAGCATTTT. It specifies CASSEPAGNSNQPQHF.